Each of the 19 T cell receptor beta chains below was sequenced from the same sample in a study of response to subunit inactivated influenza vaccine. TCRdb re-called the RT-PCR reads through MiXCR, storing one row per CDR3 protein. The sample lists about 310,000 distinct CDR3 sequences, roughly 22% occurring once. This specimen was PBMCs from blood, taken roughly 20 months after vaccination. The origin of the receptors is a man between 50 and 75 years old who received an inactivated influenza vaccine.

This clonotype was counted at least ten times. The gene calls are TRBV28 and TRBJ2-5; TRBD1 matches at 8 bases. Germline V gives CDR1 MDHEN, CDR2 SYDVKM. The CDR3 extends over 14 amino acids. V dropped 5 bases and J dropped 3; count of bases not matched to a gene: 5. The DNA for the CDR3 is TGTGCCAGCAGTACTCGACAGGGGAAAGAGACCCAGTACTTC. It is translated as CASSTRQGKETQYF.

Ten or more counts support this clonotype. The chain carries TRBV5-1 and TRBJ1-2; 9 nucleotides line up with TRBD1. The CDR3 sequence is 13 residues long. Per the germline V gene, CDR1 is SGHRS and CDR2 is YFSETQ. V dropped 3 bases and J dropped 7; count of bases not matched to a gene: 4. The CDR3 spells CASSYQDRGGYTF. CDR3 nucleotide sequence: TGCGCCAGCAGCTACCAGGACAGGGGTGGCTACACCTTC.

The chain's CDR3 is CASSEKEETEAFF. The CDR3, as DNA: TGTGCCAGCAGCGAAAAGGAGGAAACTGAAGCTTTCTTT. The J gene is TRBJ1-1, the V gene TRBV7-9; D not resolved. The ends were cut back, 5 bases at V and 5 bases at J, with 12 bases in the middle. This CDR3 comprises 13 residues. CDR1 is SEHNR and CDR2 is FQNEAQ in the germline V gene (reference sequence). The whole variable domain, remainder taken from reference TRBV7-9 and TRBJ1-1, is DTGVSQNPRHKITKRGQNVTFRCDPISEHNRLYWYRQTLGQGPEFLTYFQNEAQLEKSRLLSDRFSAERPKGSFSTLEIQRTEQGDSAMYLCASSEKEETEAFFGQGTRLTVV.

V is TRBV20-1 and J is TRBJ2-3, with D possibly TRBD2 on 5 matching bases. The CDR3 runs 14 residues. Trimming took off 1 base at V and 1 base at J, with 9 bases between the two ends. In germline, CDR1 is DFQATT, CDR2 SNEGSKA (reference sequence). CDR3 DNA sequence: TGCAGTGCTAGAGGGCAAGCGGGCACAGATACGCAGTATTTT. Protein: CSARGQAGTDTQYF.

This clonotype was counted at least ten times. The chain employs TRBV5-6 and TRBJ1-1; the match to TRBD1 covers 8 bases. The V and J ends lost 0 bases and 4 bases, in that order; junction bases with no gene match: 2. Germline V lookup: CDR1 SGHDT, CDR2 YYEEEE. This CDR3 contains 14 residues. CDR3 nucleotide sequence: TGTGCCAGCAGCTTGGACAGGGGGGCCACTGAAGCTTTCTTT. Residues: CASSLDRGATEAFF.

The rearrangement links TRBV7-9 to TRBJ2-3; 12 nucleotides line up with TRBD2. Trimming removed 4 bases from V and 9 bases from J; junction bases left unmatched: 8. The CDR3 is made up of 15 amino acids. Germline CDR1 SEHNR, CDR2 FQNEAQ (reference sequence). The CDR3 DNA reads as TGTGCCAGCAGCTCTCGACTAGCGGGAGTAGGAACGCAGTATTTT. Encoded protein: CASSSRLAGVGTQYF.

The sample holds many counts of this clonotype. The V and J genes are TRBV28 and TRBJ1-1; 7 nucleotides align to TRBD1. The CDR3 extends over 11 amino acids. Losses at the gene ends were 7 bases for V and 11 bases for J; bases not matched to a gene: 7. CDR1 MDHEN and CDR2 SYDVKM come from the germline V gene. The CDR3 nucleotides are TGTGCCAGCACCCGACAGGGACGGGCTTTCTTT. Its translation is CASTRQGRAFF.

The rearrangement uses TRBV2 and TRBJ2-1; TRBD1 is a possible D gene (6 bases). V was pared by 3 bases and J by 5 bases, with 17 bases between. This CDR3 contains 16 residues. In germline, CDR1 is SNHLY, CDR2 FYNNEI. Here the CDR3 reads CASSERSIRGNNEQFF. For the CDR3, the DNA is TGTGCCAGCAGTGAGCGGTCCATAAGGGGGAACAATGAGCAGTTCTTC.

The chain recombines TRBV24-1 with TRBJ1-2, with 7 nucleotides matching TRBD1. V was clipped by 5 bases and J by 4 bases; unmatched bases: 3. This CDR3 has 13 residues. Germline V gene lookup returns CDR1 KGHDR and CDR2 SFDVKD. CDR3 protein: CATSAGTVYGYTF. The DNA of the CDR3 is TGTGCCACCAGTGCGGGGACAGTCTATGGCTACACCTTC.

The V gene is TRBV5-1, the J gene TRBJ2-1; D is uncertain. With 0 bases removed from V and 8 bases from J, the gap between germline ends came to 12 bases. In germline, CDR1 is SGHRS, CDR2 YFSETQ. The CDR3 is 14 amino acids. The CDR3 is CASSLGWITDEQFF. The CDR3 bases are TGCGCCAGCAGCTTGGGCTGGATTACAGATGAGCAGTTCTTC.

The chain joins TRBV7-9 to TRBJ2-1, with D hard to call. TRBJ2-7 explains the end of the DNA better; the J call may be wrong. CDR3 length equals 13 residues. The germline V gene has CDR1 SEHNR and CDR2 FQNEAQ (reference sequence). The CDR3 DNA is TGTGCCAGCAGCTTAGGATCCTGGGATGAGCAGTACTTC. Translated, it gives CASSLGSWDEQYF.

This clonotype occurred a few times. The CDR3 loop is CATVNSGGPDNEQFF. The DNA for the CDR3 is TGTGCCACCGTAAATAGCGGGGGGCCCGACAATGAGCAGTTCTTC. This chain links TRBV24-1 with TRBJ2-1, with 10 positions matching TRBD2. The CDR3 has 15 amino acids. Unmatched junction bases numbered 9, after V lost 9 bases and J lost 5 bases. Germline V gives CDR1 KGHDR, CDR2 SFDVKD.

This clonotype turned up a few times. This rearrangement joins TRBV4-1 to TRBJ1-2, with 8 bases fitting TRBD1. CDR3 length equals 15 residues. The germline V gene encodes CDR1 MGHRA and CDR2 YSYEKL. With 2 bases clipped from V and 8 bases from J, the junction kept 10 bases outside the gene matches. CDR3 protein: CASSQPLGQAGGYTF. The CDR3 DNA reads TGCGCCAGCAGCCAACCCCTGGGACAGGCCGGAGGCTACACCTTC.

This clonotype was picked up many times. CDR3 coding DNA: TGCAGCGTTGAATCGGAGGATTACAGCCACTATGGCTACACCTTC. Amino acids: CSVESEDYSHYGYTF. V and J are TRBV29-1 and TRBJ1-2; D is unclear. V lost 2 bases to trimming and J lost 3 bases, with 16 bases between them. This CDR3 contains 15 residues. Germline V CDR1 and CDR2: SQVTM, ANQGSEA.

The gene calls are TRBV23-1 and TRBJ2-5; D is uncertain. TRBV23-1 belongs to the ORF category, with a function that is uncertain. V gave up 1 base and J gave up 5 bases, with 14 bases separating them. The CDR3 loop spans 15 amino acids. CDR3: CASSQFPGARETQYF. Written as DNA, the CDR3 is TGCGCCAGCAGTCAATTCCCAGGTGCCCGGGAGACCCAGTACTTC.

Turning to this clonotype: A much larger clonotype is one base distant, so this may be a read error. It is likely a read error, because the conserved phenylalanine at the end of the CDR3 is missing. The genes are TRBV20-1 and TRBJ1-5, with D uncertain. This CDR3 has 11 amino acids. Trimming removed 1 base from V and 5 bases from J, with 3 bases in between. CDR1 is DFQATT and CDR2 is SNEGSKA in the germline V gene (reference sequence). The CDR3 here is CSARGHQPQHL. The CDR3 nucleotides are TGCAGTGCTAGAGGGCATCAGCCCCAGCATCTT.

The chain recombines TRBV30 with TRBJ1-1; D is unclear. The CDR3 covers 13 residues. V was shortened by 1 base and J by 1 base, with 7 bases between the two germline ends. Germline V gene data show CDR1 as GTSNPN and CDR2 as SVGIG (reference sequence). CDR3 region: CAWSGHPNTEAFF. In nucleotides, the CDR3 is TGTGCCTGGAGTGGCCACCCGAACACTGAAGCTTTCTTT.

This clonotype came up many times. The chain recombines TRBV12-3 or TRBV12-4 with TRBJ1-3; 7 nucleotides agree with TRBD1. The CDR3 extends over 16 amino acids. Trimming at V came to 9 bases and at J to 2 bases, leaving 13 bases not matched to a gene. CDR3 bases: TGTGCCAGTAATATTAACAGGGGTTCAGCTGGAAACACCATATATTTT. This gives the protein CASNINRGSAGNTIYF.

V usage is TRBV7-3 and J usage is TRBJ2-3; TRBD1 aligns across 8 bases. V trimming: 5 bases; J trimming: 2 bases; junction bases outside the gene matches: 15. Germline assignment: CDR1 SGHTA and CDR2 FQGTGA. The CDR3 contains 18 residues. CDR3 sequence: CASSPPGWTGPHTDTQYF. CDR3 DNA sequence: TGTGCCAGCAGCCCTCCCGGGTGGACAGGGCCCCACACAGATACGCAGTATTTT.